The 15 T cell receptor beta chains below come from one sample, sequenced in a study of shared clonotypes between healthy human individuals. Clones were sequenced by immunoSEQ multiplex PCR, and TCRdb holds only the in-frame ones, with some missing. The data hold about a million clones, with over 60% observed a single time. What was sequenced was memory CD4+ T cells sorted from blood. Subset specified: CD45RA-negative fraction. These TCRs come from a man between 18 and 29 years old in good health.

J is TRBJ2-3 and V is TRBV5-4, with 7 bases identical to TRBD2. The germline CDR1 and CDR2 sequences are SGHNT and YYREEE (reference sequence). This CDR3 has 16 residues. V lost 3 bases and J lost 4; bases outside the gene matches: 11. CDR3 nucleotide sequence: TGTGCCAGCAGCTCCCCCGGGGCGGGGGTGCCAGATACGCAGTATTTT. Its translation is CASSSPGAGVPDTQYF. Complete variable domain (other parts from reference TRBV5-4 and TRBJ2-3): ETGVTQSPTHLIKTRGQQVTLRCSSQSGHNTVSWYQQALGQGPQFIFQYYREEENGRGNFPPRFSGLQFPNYSSELNVNALELDDSALYLCASSSPGAGVPDTQYFGPGTRLTVL.

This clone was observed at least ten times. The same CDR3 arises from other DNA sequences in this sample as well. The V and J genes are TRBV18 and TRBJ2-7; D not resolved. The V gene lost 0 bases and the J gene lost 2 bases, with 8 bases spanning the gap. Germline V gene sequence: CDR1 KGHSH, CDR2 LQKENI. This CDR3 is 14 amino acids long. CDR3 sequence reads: CASSPPGRPYEQYF. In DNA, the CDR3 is TGTGCCAGCTCACCACCGGGAAGACCCTACGAGCAGTACTTC.

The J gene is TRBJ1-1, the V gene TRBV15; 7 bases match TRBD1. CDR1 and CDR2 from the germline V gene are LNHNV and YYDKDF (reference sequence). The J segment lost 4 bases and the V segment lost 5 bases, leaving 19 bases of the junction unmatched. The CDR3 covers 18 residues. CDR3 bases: TGTGCCACCAGCCCCCCTTTGACAGGGCAAAAACTATCCACTGAAGCTTTCTTT. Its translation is CATSPPLTGQKLSTEAFF.

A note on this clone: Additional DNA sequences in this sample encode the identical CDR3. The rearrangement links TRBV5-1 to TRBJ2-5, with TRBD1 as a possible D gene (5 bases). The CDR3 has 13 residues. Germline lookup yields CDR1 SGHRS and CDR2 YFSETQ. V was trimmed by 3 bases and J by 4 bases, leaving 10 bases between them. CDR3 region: CASSSDTGETQYF. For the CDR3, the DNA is TGCGCCAGCAGCTCGGACACGGGAGAGACCCAGTACTTC.

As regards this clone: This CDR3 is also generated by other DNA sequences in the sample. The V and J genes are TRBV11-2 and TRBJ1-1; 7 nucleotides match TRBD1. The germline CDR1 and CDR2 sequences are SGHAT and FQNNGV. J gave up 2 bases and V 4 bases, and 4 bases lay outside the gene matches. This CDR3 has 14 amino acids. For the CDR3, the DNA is TGTGCCAGCAGCTGGGGACAGAGAAACACTGAAGCTTTCTTT. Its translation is CASSWGQRNTEAFF. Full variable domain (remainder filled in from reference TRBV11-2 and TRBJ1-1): EAGVAQSPRYKIIEKRQSVAFWCNPISGHATLYWYQQILGQGPKLLIQFQNNGVVDDSQLPKDRFSAERLKGVDSTLKIQPAKLEDSAVYLCASSWGQRNTEAFFGQGTRLTVV.

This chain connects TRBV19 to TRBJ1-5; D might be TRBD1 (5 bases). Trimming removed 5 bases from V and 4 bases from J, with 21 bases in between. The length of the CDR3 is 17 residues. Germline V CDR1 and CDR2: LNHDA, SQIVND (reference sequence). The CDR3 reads CASSSLGGSRGNQPQHF. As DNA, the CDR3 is TGTGCCAGTAGTTCATTGGGGGGATCAAGGGGTAATCAGCCCCAGCATTTT.

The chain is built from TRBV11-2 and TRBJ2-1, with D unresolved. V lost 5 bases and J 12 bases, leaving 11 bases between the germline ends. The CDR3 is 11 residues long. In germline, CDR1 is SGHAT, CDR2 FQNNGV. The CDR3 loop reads CASSLAVGQFF. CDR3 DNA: TGTGCCAGCAGCCTCGCAGTAGGGCAGTTCTTC.

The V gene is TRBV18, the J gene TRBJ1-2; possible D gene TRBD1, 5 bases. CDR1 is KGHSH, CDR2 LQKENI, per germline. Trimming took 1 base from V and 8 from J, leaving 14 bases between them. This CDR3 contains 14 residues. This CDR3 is CASSPLSGTQGYTF. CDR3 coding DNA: TGTGCCAGCTCACCACTCTCCGGGACTCAAGGCTACACCTTC.

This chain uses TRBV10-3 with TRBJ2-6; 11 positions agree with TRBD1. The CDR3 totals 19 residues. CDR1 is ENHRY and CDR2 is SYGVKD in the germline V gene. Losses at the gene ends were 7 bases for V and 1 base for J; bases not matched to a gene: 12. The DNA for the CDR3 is TGTGCCATCAACGGCGGGGCCGGGACAGGGGGGTCTGGGGCCAACGTCCTGACTTTC. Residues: CAINGGAGTGGSGANVLTF.

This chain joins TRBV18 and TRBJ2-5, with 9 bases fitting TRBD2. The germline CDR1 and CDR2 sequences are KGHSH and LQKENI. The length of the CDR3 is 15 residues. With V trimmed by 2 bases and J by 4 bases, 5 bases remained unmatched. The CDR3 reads CASSPGGRAAETQYF. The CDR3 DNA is TGTGCCAGCTCACCAGGCGGGAGGGCCGCAGAGACCCAGTACTTC.

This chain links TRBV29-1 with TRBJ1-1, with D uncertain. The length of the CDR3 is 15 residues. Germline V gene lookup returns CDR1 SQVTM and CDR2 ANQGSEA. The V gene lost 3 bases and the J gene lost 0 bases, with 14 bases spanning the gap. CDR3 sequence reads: CSVEASGLMNTEAFF. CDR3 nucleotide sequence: TGCAGCGTTGAGGCATCCGGACTGATGAACACTGAAGCTTTCTTT.

The CDR3 DNA is TGTGCCAGTGCCCTCGGGACTAGTTATCAAGAGACCCAGTACTTC. Translation: CASALGTSYQETQYF. The V and J genes are TRBV19 and TRBJ2-5; TRBD2 aligns across 8 bases. CDR1 and CDR2 from the germline V gene are LNHDA and SQIVND (reference sequence). This CDR3 spans 15 amino acids. J gave up 2 bases and V 8 bases, and 10 bases lay outside the gene matches.

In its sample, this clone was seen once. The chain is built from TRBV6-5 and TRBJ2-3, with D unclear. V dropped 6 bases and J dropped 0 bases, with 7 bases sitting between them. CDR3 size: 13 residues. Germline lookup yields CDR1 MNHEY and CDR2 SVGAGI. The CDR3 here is CASRGESTDTQYF. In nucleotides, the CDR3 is TGTGCCAGCAGGGGTGAGAGCACAGATACGCAGTATTTT.

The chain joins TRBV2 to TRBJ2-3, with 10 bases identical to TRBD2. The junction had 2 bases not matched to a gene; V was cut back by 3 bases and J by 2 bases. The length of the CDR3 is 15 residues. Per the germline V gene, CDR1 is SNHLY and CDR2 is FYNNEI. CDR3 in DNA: TGTGCCAGCAGTGAGCTAGCGGGAGTCACAGATACGCAGTATTTT. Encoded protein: CASSELAGVTDTQYF.

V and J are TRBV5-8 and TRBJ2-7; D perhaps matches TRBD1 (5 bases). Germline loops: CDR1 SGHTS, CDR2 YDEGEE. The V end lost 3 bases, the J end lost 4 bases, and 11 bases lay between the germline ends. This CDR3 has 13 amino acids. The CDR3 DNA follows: TGTGCCAGCAGCTGGGCAAGGGGTTACGAGCAGTACTTC. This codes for CASSWARGYEQYF.